The clone carrying this T cell receptor beta chain was counted only a few times. The data were taken from a study of cytomegalovirus exposure and HLA in healthy donors. This CDR3 region has 16 residues. Germline CDR1 SGHTA, CDR2 FQGTGA. V was trimmed by 0 bases and J by 5 bases, leaving 16 bases between them. The PCR made use of 60 Vbeta and 13 Jbeta primers. Some clones are missing from TCRdb's copy, which holds only in-frame ones; the method was immunoSEQ multiplex PCR. The table lists around 160,000 clones, 65% to 85% of them singletons. The J gene is TRBJ2-5, the V gene TRBV7-3, with D tentatively TRBD1 (6 bases). The sequence was obtained from a woman aged 40 to 50 in good health and CMV-seropositive. Sequenced material: PBMCs. The CDR3 loop is CASSLTGTRVGETQYF. Here the CDR3 DNA reads TGTGCCAGCAGCTTAACCGGGACACGGGTTGGGGAGACCCAGTACTTC.